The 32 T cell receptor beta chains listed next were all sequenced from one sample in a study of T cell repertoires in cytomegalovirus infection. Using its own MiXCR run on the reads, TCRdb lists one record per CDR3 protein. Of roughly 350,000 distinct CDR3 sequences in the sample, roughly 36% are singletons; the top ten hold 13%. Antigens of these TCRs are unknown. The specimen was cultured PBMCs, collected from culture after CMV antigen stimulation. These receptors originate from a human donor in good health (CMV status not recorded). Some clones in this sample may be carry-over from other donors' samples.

The CDR3 region has the DNA TGTGCCAGCAGTTACCGCGGGACAGGGATGAGAGAGACCCAGTACTTC. It yields the protein CASSYRGTGMRETQYF. The chain recombines TRBV6-2 or TRBV6-3 with TRBJ2-5, with 9 bases that match TRBD1. This CDR3 region has 16 residues. Per germline, CDR1 MNHEY and CDR2 SVGEGT. The junction had 8 bases not matched to a gene; V was cut back by 2 bases and J by 4 bases.

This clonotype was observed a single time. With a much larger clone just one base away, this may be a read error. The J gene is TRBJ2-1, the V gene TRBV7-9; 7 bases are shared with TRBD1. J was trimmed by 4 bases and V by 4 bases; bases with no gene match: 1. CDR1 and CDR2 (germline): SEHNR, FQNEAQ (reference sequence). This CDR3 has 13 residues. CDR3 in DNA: TGTGCCAGCAGCTCGGGACAGTACAATGAGCAGTTCTTC. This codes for CASSSGQYNEQFF.

CDR3 DNA sequence: TGTGCCAGCAGATGGGACAGTGGATCCGCTTTCTTT. Its translation is CASRWDSGSAFF. V gene TRBV6-2 or TRBV6-3 combines with J gene TRBJ1-1; 7 positions agree with TRBD1. The V gene end was trimmed by 6 bases and the J gene end by 11 bases; junction bases not matched to a gene: 9. This CDR3 is 12 amino acids long. Germline V gene data show CDR1 as MNHEY and CDR2 as SVGEGT.

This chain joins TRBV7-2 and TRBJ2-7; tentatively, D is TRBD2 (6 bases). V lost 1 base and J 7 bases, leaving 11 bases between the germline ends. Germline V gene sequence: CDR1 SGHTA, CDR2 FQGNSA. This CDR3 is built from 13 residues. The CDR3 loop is CASSLDLSGEQYV. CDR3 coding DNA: TGTGCCAGCAGCTTAGATCTTAGCGGTGAGCAGTACGTC.

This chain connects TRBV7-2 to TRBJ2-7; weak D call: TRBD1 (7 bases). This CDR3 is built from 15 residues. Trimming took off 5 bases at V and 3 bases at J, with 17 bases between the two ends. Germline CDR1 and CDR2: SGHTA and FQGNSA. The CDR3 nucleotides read TGTGCCAGCAGCATAGGAGGGGGCGCCTACTACGAGCAGTACTTC. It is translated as CASSIGGGAYYEQYF.

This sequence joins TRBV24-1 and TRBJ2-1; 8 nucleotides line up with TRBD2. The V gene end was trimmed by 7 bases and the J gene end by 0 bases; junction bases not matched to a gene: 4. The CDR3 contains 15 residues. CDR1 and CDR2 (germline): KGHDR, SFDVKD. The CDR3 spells CATSSGRDSYNEQFF. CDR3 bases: TGTGCCACCAGCAGCGGGAGAGACTCCTACAATGAGCAGTTCTTC.

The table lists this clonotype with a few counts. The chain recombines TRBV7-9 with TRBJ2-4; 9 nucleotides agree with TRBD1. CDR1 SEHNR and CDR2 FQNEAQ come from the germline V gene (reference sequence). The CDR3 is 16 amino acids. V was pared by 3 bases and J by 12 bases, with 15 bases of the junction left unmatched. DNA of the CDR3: TGTGCCAGCAGCTTTCAAACTGGACAGGGGCCGGGCTATCAGTACTTC. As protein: CASSFQTGQGPGYQYF.

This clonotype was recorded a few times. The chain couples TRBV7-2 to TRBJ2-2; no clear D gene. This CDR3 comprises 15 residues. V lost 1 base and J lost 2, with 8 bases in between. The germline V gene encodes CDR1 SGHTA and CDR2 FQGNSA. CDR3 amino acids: CASSLVGSNTGELFF. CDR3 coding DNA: TGTGCCAGCAGCTTAGTGGGCTCCAACACCGGGGAGCTGTTTTTT. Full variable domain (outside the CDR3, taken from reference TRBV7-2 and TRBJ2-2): GAGVSQSPSNKVTEKGKDVELRCDPISGHTALYWYRQSLGQGLEFLIYFQGNSAPDKSGLPSDRFSAERTGGSVSTLTIQRTQQEDSAVYLCASSLVGSNTGELFFGEGSRLTVL.

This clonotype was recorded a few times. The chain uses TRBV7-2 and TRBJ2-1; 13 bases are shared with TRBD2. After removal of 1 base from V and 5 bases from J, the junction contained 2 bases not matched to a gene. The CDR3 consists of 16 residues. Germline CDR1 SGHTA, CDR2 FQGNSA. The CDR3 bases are TGTGCCAGCAGCTTAGGGGGACTAGCGGGGAACAATGAGCAGTTCTTC. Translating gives CASSLGGLAGNNEQFF.

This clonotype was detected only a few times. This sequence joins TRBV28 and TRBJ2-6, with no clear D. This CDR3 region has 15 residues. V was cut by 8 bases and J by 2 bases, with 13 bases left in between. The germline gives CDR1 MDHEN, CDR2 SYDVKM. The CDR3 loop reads CASRPFIPGANVLTF. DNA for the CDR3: TGTGCCAGCCGGCCCTTTATCCCTGGGGCCAACGTCCTGACTTTC. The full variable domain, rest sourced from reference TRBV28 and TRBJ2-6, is DVKVTQSSRYLVKRTGEKVFLECVQDMDHENMFWYRQDPGLGLRLIYFSYDVKMKEKGDIPEGYSVSREKKERFSLILESASTNQTSMYLCASRPFIPGANVLTFGAGSRLTVL.

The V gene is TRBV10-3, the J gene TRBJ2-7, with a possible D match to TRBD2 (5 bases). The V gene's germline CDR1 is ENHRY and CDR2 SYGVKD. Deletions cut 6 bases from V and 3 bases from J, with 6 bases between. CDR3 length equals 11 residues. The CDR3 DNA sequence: TGTGCCATCAGAGACTACTACGAGCAGTACTTC. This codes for CAIRDYYEQYF.

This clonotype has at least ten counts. CDR3 DNA: TGTGCCAGCAGAACCATTAGACAGGGGGCGACTAGCGGGAGCTCCTACAATGAGCAGTTCTTC. It specifies CASRTIRQGATSGSSYNEQFF. This sequence joins TRBV6-1 and TRBJ2-1; TRBD2 matches 12 bases. With 6 bases clipped from V and 0 bases from J, the junction kept 18 bases outside the gene matches. The germline V gene has CDR1 MNHNS and CDR2 SASEGT. The CDR3 spans 21 residues.

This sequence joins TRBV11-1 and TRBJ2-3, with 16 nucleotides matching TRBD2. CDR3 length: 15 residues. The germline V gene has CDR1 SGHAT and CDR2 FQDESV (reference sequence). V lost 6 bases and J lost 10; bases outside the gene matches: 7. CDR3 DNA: TGTGCCAGCAGGTCCGGGACTAGCGGGAGGGCCCCGCAGTATTTT. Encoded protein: CASRSGTSGRAPQYF.

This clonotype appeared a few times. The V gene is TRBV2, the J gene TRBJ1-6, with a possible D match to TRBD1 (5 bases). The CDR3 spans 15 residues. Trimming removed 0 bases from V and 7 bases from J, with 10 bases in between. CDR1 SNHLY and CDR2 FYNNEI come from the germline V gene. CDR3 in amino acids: CASSEAGGTNSPLHF. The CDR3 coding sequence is TGTGCCAGCAGTGAAGCCGGGGGTACGAATTCACCCCTCCACTTT.

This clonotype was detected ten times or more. CDR3 loop: CASSRYWGRQGSSYEQYF. In DNA form, the CDR3 reads TGTGCCAGTAGTCGATACTGGGGGCGGCAGGGAAGCTCCTACGAGCAGTACTTC. The J gene is TRBJ2-7, the V gene TRBV19; D may be TRBD1 (6 bases). The CDR3 sequence is 18 residues long. V lost 5 bases and J lost 0, with 23 bases in between. Germline V gives CDR1 LNHDA, CDR2 SQIVND (reference sequence).

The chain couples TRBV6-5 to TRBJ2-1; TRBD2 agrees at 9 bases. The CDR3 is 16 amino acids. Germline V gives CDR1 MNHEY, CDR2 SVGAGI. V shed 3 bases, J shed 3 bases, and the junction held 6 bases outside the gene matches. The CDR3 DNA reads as TGTGCCAGCAGTTATCAGGGGACTAGCTTCTACAATGAGCAGTTCTTC. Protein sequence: CASSYQGTSFYNEQFF.

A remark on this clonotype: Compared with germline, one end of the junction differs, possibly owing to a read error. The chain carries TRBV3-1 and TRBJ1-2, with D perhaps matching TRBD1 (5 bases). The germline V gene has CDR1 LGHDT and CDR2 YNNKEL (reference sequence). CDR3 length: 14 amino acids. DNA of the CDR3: TGTGCCAACAGCCAAGATCTGTTGGGGGGGGGCTACACCTTC. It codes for CANSQDLLGGGYTF.

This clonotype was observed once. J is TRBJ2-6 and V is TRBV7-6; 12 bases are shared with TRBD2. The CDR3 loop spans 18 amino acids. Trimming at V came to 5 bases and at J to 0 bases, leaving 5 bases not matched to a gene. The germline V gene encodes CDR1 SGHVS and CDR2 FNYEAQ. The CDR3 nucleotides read TGTGCCAGCAGCGGGCGACTAGCGGGGGCCTCTGGGGCCAACGTCCTGACTTTC. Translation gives CASSGRLAGASGANVLTF.

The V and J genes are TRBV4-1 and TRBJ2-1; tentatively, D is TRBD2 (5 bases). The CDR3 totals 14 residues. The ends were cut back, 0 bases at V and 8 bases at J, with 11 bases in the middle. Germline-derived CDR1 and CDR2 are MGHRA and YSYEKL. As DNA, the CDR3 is TGCGCCAGCAGCCAAGATCCCGAACTAGATGAGCAGTTCTTC. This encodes CASSQDPELDEQFF.

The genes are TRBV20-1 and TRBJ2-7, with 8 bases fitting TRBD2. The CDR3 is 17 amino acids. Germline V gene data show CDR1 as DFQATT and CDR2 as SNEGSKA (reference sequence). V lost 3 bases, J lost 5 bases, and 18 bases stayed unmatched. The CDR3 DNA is TGCAGTGCTAGGGGTCTTGATAGCGGGAAAGGTATTGACGAGCAGTACTTC. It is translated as CSARGLDSGKGIDEQYF.

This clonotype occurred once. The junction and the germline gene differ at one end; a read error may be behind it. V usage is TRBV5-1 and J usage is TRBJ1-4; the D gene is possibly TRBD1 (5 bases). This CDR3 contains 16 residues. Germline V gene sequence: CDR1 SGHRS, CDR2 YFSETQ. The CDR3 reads CASSLVGTERNENLFF. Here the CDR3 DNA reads TGCGCCAGCAGCTTGGTGGGGACGGAACGAAATGAAAACCTGTTTTTT.

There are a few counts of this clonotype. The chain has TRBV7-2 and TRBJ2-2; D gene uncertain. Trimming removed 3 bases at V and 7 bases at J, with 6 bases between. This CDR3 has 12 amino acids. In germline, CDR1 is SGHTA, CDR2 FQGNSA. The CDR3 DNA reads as TGTGCCAGCAGCTTCGGTCTCGGGGAGCTGTTTTTT. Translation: CASSFGLGELFF.

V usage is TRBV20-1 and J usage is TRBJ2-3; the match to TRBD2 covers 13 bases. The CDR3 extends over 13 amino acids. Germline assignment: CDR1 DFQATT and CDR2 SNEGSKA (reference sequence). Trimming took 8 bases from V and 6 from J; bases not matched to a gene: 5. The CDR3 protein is CSLLAGGGDTQYF. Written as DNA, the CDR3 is TGCAGTTTACTAGCGGGAGGGGGGGATACGCAGTATTTT.

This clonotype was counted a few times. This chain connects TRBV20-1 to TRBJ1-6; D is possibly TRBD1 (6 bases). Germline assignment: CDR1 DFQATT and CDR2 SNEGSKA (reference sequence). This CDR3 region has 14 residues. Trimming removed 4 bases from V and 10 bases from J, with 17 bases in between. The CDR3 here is CSATEDRPGSPLHF. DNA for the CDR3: TGCAGTGCTACAGAAGACAGGCCGGGGTCACCCCTCCACTTT.

Written as DNA, the CDR3 is TGTGCCACCAGCAGCGGTCTCGCAACCTACAATGAGCAGTTCTTC. This translates into CATSSGLATYNEQFF. The gene calls are TRBV15 and TRBJ2-1, with no clear D. Germline V lookup: CDR1 LNHNV, CDR2 YYDKDF (reference sequence). The CDR3 loop spans 15 amino acids. Trimming left V 3 bases short and J 2 bases short, with 11 bases between.

CDR3 sequence reads: CASSQGLAGQYSYNEQFF. CDR3 nucleotides: TGTGCCAGCAGCCAGGGGCTAGCGGGTCAGTACTCCTACAATGAGCAGTTCTTC. The V gene is TRBV11-1, the J gene TRBJ2-1; TRBD2 aligns across 8 bases. From germline, CDR1 is SGHAT and CDR2 FQDESV (reference sequence). Trimming took 5 bases from V and 0 from J; bases not matched to a gene: 12. The CDR3 length is 18 residues. Full variable domain (rest looked up from reference TRBV11-1 and TRBJ2-1): EAEVAQSPRYKITEKSQAVAFWCDPISGHATLYWYRQILGQGPELLVQFQDESVVDDSQLPKDRFSAERLKGVDSTLKIQPAELGDSAMYLCASSQGLAGQYSYNEQFFGPGTRLTVL.

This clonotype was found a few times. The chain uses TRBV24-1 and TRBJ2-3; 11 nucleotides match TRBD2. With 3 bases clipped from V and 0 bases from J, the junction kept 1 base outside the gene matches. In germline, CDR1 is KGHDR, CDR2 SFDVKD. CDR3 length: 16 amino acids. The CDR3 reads CATSDRTSGSTDTQYF. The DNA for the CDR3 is TGTGCCACCAGTGATCGGACTAGCGGGAGCACAGATACGCAGTATTTT.

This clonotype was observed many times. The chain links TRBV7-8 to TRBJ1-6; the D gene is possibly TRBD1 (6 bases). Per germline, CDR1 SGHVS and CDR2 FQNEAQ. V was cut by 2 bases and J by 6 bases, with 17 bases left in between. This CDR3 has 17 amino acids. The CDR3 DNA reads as TGTGCCAGCAGCTTAAAGGGCGAAACAGGGTTTAATTCACCCCTCCACTTT. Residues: CASSLKGETGFNSPLHF.

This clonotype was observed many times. CDR3 in DNA: TGTGCCAGCAGCCCCCGGACAGGCTCTGGAAACACCATATATTTT. Encoded protein: CASSPRTGSGNTIYF. The chain carries TRBV7-2 and TRBJ1-3, with TRBD1 identical over 7 bases. V lost 5 bases to trimming and J lost 0 bases; unmatched junction nucleotides: 4. The germline V gene encodes CDR1 SGHTA and CDR2 FQGNSA. This CDR3 has 15 amino acids.

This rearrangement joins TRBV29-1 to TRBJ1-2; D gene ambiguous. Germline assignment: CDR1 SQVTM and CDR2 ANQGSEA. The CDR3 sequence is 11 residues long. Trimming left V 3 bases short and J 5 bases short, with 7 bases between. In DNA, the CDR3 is TGCAGCGTTGAGTCAGGATATGGCTACACCTTC. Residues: CSVESGYGYTF.

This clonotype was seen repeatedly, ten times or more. CDR3 bases: TGTGCCAGCAGCCCCGGAGGCTTAGTGCAGACCCAGTACTTC. Translation gives CASSPGGLVQTQYF. V gene TRBV12-3 or TRBV12-4 combines with J gene TRBJ2-5, with D possibly TRBD2 on 5 matching bases. The CDR3 loop spans 14 amino acids. Trimming left V 6 bases short and J 6 bases short, with 17 bases between.

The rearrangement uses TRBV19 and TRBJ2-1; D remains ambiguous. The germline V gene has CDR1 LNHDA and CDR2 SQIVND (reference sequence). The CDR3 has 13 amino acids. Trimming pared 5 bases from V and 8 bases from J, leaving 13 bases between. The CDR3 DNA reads TGTGCCAGTAGTTTAAAGGAGTTGGATGAGCAGTTCTTC. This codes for CASSLKELDEQFF. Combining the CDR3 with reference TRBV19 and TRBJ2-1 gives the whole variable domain DGGITQSPKYLFRKEGQNVTLSCEQNLNHDAMYWYRQDPGQGLRLIYYSQIVNDFQKGDIAEGYSVSREKKESFPLTVTSAQKNPTAFYLCASSLKELDEQFFGPGTRLTVL.